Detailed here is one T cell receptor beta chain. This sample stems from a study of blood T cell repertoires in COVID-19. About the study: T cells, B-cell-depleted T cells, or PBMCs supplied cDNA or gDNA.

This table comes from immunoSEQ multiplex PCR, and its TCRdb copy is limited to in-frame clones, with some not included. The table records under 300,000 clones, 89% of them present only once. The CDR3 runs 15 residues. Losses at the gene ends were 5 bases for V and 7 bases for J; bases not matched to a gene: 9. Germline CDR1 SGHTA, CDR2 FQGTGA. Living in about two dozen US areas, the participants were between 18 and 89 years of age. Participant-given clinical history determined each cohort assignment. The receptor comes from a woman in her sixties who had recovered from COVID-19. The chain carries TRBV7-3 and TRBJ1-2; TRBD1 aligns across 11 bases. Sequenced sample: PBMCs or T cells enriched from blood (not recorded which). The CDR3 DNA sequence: TGTGCCAGCAGCCCGGGGGACAGGGGGAGTCGTGGCTACACCTTC. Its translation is CASSPGDRGSRGYTF.